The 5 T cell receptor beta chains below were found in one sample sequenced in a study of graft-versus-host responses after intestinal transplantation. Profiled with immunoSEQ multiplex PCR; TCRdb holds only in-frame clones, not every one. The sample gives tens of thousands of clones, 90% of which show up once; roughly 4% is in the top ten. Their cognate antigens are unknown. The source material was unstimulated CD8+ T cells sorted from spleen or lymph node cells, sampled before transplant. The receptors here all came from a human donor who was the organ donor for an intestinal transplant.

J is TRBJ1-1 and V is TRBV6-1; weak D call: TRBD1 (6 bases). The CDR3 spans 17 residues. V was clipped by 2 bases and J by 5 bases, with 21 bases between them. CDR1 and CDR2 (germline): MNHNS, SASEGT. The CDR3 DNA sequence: TGTGCCAGCAGTGAACAAGTTGCGGGGGGCACGGGTACTGAAGCTTTCTTT. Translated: CASSEQVAGGTGTEAFF.

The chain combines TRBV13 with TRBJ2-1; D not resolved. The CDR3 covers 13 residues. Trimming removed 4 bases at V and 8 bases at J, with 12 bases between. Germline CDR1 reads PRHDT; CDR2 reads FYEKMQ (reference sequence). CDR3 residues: CASSSFLSDEQFF. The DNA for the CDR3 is TGTGCCAGCAGCTCCTTTCTTAGTGATGAGCAGTTCTTC.

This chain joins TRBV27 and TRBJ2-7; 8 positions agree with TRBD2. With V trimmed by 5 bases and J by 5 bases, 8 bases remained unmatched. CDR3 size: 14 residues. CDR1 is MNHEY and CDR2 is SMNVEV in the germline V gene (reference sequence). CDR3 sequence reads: CASSSLGGADEQYV. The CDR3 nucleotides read TGTGCCAGCAGTAGTCTCGGGGGGGCTGACGAGCAGTACGTC.

In nucleotides, the CDR3 is TGTGCCACACCCGGGGGGCAGGACCGATCCGTCCCCTCACCCCTCCACTTT. This gives the protein CATPGGQDRSVPSPLHF. This sequence joins TRBV7-9 and TRBJ1-6; D perhaps matches TRBD1 (6 bases). The CDR3 covers 17 residues. With 10 bases removed from V and 10 bases from J, the gap between germline ends came to 29 bases. Per the germline V gene, CDR1 is SEHNR and CDR2 is FQNEAQ (reference sequence).

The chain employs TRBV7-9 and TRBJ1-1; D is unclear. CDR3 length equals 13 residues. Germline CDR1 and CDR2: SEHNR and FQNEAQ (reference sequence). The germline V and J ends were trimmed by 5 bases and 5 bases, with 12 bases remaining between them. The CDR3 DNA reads TGTGCCAGCAGCCCCGTCGGGGTTACTGAAGCTTTCTTT. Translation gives CASSPVGVTEAFF.